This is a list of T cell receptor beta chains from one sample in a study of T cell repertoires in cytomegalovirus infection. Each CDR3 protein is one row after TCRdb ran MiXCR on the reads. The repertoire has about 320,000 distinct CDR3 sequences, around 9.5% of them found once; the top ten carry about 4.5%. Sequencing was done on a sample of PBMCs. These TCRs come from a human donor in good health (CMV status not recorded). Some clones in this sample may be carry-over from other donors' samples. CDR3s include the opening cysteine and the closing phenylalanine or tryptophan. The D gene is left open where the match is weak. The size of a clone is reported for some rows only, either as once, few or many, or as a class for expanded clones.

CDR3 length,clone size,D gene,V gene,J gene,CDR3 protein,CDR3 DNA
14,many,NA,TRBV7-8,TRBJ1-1,CASISRPIDTEAFF,TGTGCCAGCATCTCCAGGCCGATCGACACTGAAGCTTTCTTT
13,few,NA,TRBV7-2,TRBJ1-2,CASSLIQNYGYTF,TGTGCCAGCAGCTTAATTCAGAACTATGGCTACACCTTC
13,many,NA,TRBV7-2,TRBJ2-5,CASSFLGRETQYF,TGTGCCAGCAGCTTCTTGGGTAGAGAGACCCAGTACTTC
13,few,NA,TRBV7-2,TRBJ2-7,CASSSQTLLRAYF,TGTGCCAGCAGCTCGCAGACCTTACTACGAGCGTACTTC
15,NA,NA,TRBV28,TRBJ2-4,CASTAGGGGKNFQYF,TGTGCCAGCACCGCTGGAGGGGGGGGCAAAAACTTTCAGTACTTC
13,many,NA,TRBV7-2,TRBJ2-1,CASSLYIVNEQFF,TGTGCCAGCAGCTTATATATAGTCAATGAGCAGTTCTTC
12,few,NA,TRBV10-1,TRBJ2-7,CASSGKFHEQYF,TGCGCCAGCAGTGGTAAGTTCCACGAGCAGTACTTC
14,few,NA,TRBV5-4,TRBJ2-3,CASSPGLVPDTQYF,TGTGCCAGCAGCCCAGGCCTCGTGCCAGATACGCAGTATTTT
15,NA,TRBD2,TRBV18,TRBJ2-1,CASSPLAGADNEQFF,TGTGCCAGCTCACCCCTAGCGGGGGCGGACAATGAGCAGTTCTTC
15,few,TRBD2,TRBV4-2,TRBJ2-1,CASSQSGGRDYEQFF,TGTGCCAGCAGCCAAAGCGGGGGACGCGACTATGAGCAGTTCTTC
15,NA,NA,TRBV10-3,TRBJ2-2,CAISESRMNTGELFF,TGTGCCATCAGTGAGTCGCGGATGAACACCGGGGAGCTGTTTTTT
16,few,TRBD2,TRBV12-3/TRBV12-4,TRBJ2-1,CASSPARASGKNEQFF,TGTGCCAGCAGCCCAGCCCGGGCTAGCGGGAAAAATGAGCAGTTCTTC
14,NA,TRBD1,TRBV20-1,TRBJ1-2,CSARDRGGNYGYTF,TGCAGTGCTAGAGACAGGGGGGGGAACTATGGCTACACCTTC
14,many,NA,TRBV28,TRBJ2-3,CASSALTSSDTQYF,TGTGCCAGCAGTGCCTTGACTAGTTCAGATACGCAGTATTTT
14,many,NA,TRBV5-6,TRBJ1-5,CASSLRSQGQPQHF,TGTGCCAGCAGCCTGCGAAGCCAGGGCCAGCCCCAGCATTTT
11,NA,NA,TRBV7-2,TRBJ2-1,CASGSNNEQFF,TGTGCCAGCGGGTCTAACAATGAGCAGTTCTTC
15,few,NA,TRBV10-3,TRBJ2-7,CAISERTASSYEQYF,TGTGCCATCAGTGAAAGGACTGCTAGCTCCTACGAGCAGTACTTC
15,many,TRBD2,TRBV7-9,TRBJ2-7,CASSLGSGSGPEQYF,TGTGCCAGCAGCTTAGGGAGCGGGAGTGGTCCCGAGCAGTACTTC
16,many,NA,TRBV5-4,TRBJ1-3,CASSRGSWFSGNTIYF,TGTGCCAGCAGCCGGGGGAGTTGGTTCTCTGGAAACACCATATATTTT
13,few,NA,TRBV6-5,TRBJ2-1,CASSTGVVDEQFF,TGTGCCAGCAGTACGGGGGTCGTTGATGAGCAGTTCTTC
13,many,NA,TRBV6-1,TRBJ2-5,CASRVTGSETQYF,TGTGCCAGCAGAGTTACTGGGTCGGAGACCCAGTACTTC
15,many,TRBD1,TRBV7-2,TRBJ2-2,CASSRDRGNTGELFF,TGTGCCAGCAGCCGCGACAGGGGAAACACCGGGGAGCTGTTTTTT
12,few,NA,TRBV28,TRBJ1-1,CASLTAYTEAFF,TGTGCCAGCCTTACAGCTTACACTGAAGCTTTCTTT
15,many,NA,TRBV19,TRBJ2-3,CASSVRDGELDTQYF,TGTGCCAGTAGTGTACGGGACGGGGAATTAGATACGCAGTATTTT
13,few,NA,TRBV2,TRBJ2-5,CARLGPQQETQYF,TGTGCCCGCCTTGGGCCCCAACAAGAGACCCAGTACTTC
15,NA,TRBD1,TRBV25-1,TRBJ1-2,CASRGRGQANYGYTF,TGTGCCAGCAGGGGCAGGGGGCAAGCTAACTATGGCTACACCTTC